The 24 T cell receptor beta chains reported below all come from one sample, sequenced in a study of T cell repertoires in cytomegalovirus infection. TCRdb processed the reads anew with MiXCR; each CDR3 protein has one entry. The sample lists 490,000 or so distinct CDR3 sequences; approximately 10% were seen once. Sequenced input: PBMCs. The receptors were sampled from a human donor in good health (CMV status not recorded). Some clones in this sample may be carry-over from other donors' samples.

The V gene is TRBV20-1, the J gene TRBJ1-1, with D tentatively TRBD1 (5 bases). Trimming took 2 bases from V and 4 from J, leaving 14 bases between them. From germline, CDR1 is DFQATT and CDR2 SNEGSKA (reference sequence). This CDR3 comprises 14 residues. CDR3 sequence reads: CSARKRKGRTEAFF. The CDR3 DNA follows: TGCAGTGCTAGAAAACGAAAGGGGCGCACTGAAGCTTTCTTT.

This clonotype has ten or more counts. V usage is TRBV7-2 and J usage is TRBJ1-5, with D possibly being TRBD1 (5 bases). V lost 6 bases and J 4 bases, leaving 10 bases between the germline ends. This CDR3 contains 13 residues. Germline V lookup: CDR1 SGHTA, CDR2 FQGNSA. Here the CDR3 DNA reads TGTGCCAGCAGGCTGGGGGGGAATCAGCCCCAGCATTTT. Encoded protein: CASRLGGNQPQHF.

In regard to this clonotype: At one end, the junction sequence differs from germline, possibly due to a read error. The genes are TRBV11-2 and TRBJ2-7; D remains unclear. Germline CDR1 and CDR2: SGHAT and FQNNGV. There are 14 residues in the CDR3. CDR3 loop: CASSLGTGSYKQYF. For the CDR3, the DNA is TGTGCCAGCAGCTTAGGCACTGGCTCCTACAAGCAGTACTTC. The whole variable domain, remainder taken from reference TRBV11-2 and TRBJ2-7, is EAGVAQSPRYKIIEKRQSVAFWCNPISGHATLYWYQQILGQGPKLLIQFQNNGVVDDSQLPKDRFSAERLKGVDSTLKIQPAKLEDSAVYLCASSLGTGSYKQYFGPGTRLTVT.

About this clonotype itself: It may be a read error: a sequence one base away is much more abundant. The CDR3 spells CASSFAGWGTQYF. The CDR3 nucleotides are TGTGCCAGCAGCTTTGCAGGGTGGGGGACCCAGTACTTC. The chain recombines TRBV7-6 with TRBJ2-5; weak D call: TRBD1 (5 bases). Germline CDR1 reads SGHVS; CDR2 reads FNYEAQ. The CDR3 consists of 13 residues. V was trimmed by 3 bases and J by 7 bases, leaving 12 bases between them.

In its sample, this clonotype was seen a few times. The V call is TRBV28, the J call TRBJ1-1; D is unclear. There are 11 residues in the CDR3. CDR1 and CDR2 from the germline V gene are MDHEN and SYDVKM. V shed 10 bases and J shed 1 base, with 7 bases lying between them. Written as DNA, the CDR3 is TGTGCCACTGGGTCGAACACTGAAGCTTTCTTT. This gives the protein CATGSNTEAFF.

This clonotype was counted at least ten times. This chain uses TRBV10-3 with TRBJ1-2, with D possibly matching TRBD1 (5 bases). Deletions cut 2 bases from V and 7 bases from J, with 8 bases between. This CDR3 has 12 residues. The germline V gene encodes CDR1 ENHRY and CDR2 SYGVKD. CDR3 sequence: CAISEPGGGYTF. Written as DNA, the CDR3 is TGTGCCATCAGTGAGCCGGGGGGTGGCTACACCTTC.

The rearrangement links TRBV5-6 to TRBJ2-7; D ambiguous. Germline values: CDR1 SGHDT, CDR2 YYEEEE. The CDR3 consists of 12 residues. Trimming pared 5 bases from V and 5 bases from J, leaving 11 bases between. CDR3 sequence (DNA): TGTGCCAGCAGTTACAGCCTAGACGAGCAGTACTTC. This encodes CASSYSLDEQYF. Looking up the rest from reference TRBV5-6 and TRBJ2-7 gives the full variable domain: DAGVTQSPTHLIKTRGQQVTLRCSPKSGHDTVSWYQQALGQGPQFIFQYYEEEERQRGNFPDRFSGHQFPNYSSELNVNALLLGDSALYLCASSYSLDEQYFGPGTRLTVT.

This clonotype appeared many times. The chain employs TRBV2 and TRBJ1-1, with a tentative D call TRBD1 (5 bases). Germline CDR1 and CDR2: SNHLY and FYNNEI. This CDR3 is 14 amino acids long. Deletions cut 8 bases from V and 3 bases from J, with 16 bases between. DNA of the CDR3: TGTGCCAGCGGGGACCCTAAAGGGGACACTGAAGCTTTCTTT. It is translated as CASGDPKGDTEAFF.

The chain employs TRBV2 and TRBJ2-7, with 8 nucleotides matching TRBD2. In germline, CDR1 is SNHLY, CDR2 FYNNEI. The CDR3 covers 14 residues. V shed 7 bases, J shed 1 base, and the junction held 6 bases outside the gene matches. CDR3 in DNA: TGTGCCAGCACTCGGGAGGGGTTGTCCTACGAGCAGTACTTC. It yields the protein CASTREGLSYEQYF.

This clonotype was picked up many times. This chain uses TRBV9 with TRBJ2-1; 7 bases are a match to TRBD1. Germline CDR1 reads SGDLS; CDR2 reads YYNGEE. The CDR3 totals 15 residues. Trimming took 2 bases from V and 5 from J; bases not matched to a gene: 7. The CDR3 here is CASSVEGQVDNEQFF. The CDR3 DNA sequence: TGTGCCAGCAGCGTCGAAGGACAGGTCGACAATGAGCAGTTCTTC.

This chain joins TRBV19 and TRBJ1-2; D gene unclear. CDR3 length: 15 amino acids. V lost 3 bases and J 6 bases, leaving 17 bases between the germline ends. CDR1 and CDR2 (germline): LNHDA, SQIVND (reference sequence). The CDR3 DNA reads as TGTGCCAGTAGTATGGGTAGCCAGCGCCGAAATGGCTACACCTTC. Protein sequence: CASSMGSQRRNGYTF.

The CDR3 DNA follows: TGTGCCAGCAGCCTACAGCGGAGCTCCTACAATGAGCAGTTCTTC. This gives the protein CASSLQRSSYNEQFF. V gene TRBV11-2 combines with J gene TRBJ2-1; D perhaps matches TRBD2 (5 bases). Germline V lookup: CDR1 SGHAT, CDR2 FQNNGV. This CDR3 has 15 amino acids. V was cut by 5 bases and J by 0 bases, with 11 bases left in between. Filled out from reference TRBV11-2 and TRBJ2-1, the complete variable domain reads EAGVAQSPRYKIIEKRQSVAFWCNPISGHATLYWYQQILGQGPKLLIQFQNNGVVDDSQLPKDRFSAERLKGVDSTLKIQPAKLEDSAVYLCASSLQRSSYNEQFFGPGTRLTVL.

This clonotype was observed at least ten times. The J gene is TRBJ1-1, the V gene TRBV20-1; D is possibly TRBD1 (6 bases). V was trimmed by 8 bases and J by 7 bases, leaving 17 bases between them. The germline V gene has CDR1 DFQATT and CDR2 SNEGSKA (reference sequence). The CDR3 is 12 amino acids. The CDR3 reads CSWRGFQNEAFF. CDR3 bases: TGCAGTTGGAGGGGGTTCCAAAATGAAGCTTTCTTT.

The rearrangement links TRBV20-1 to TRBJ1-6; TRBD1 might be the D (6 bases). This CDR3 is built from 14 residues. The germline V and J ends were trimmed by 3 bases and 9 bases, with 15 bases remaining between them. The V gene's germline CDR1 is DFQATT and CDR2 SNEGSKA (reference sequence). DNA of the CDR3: TGCAGTGCTAGGTGGGGGGCGGCAAGTTCACCCCTCCACTTT. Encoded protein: CSARWGAASSPLHF.

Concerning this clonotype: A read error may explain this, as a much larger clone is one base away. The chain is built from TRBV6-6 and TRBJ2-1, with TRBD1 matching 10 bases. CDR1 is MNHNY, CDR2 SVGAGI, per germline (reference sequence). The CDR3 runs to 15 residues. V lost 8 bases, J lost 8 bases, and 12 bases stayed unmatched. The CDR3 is CASGLTGGTKDEQFF. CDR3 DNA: TGTGCCAGCGGACTGACAGGGGGCACAAAGGATGAGCAGTTCTTC.

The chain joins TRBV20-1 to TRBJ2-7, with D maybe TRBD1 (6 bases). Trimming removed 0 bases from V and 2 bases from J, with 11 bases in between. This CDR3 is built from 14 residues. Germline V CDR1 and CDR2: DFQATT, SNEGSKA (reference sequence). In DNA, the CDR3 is TGCAGTGCTAGAGATAATACAGGGACCTACGAGCAGTACTTC. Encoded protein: CSARDNTGTYEQYF.

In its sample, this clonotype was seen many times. CDR3 loop: CASSKMGQNTGELFF. CDR3 coding DNA: TGTGCCAGCAGTAAAATGGGGCAGAACACCGGGGAGCTGTTTTTT. V gene TRBV6-1 combines with J gene TRBJ2-2; tentative D call: TRBD1 (5 bases). This CDR3 is built from 15 residues. V shed 5 bases and J shed 1 base, with 11 bases lying between them. The V gene's germline CDR1 is MNHNS and CDR2 SASEGT.

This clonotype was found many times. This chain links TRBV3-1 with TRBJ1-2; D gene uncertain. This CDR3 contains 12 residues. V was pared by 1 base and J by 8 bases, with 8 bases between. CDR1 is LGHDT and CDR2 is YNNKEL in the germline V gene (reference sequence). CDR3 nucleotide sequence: TGTGCCAGCAGCCAAGGCAGCCGGGGCTACACCTTC. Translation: CASSQGSRGYTF.

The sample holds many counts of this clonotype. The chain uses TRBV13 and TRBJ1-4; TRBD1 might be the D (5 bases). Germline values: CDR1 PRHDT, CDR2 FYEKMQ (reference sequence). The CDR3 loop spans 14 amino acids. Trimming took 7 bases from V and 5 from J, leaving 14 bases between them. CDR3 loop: CASTEVRGNEKLFF. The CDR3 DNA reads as TGTGCCAGCACCGAAGTAAGGGGAAATGAAAAACTGTTTTTT.

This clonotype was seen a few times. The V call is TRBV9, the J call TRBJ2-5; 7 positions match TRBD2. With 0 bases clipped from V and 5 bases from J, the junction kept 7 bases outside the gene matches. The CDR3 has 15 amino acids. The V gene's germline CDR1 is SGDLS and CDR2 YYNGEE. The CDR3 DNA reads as TGTGCCAGCAGCGTAGGGGGGGGACTCTTCGAGACCCAGTACTTC. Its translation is CASSVGGGLFETQYF.

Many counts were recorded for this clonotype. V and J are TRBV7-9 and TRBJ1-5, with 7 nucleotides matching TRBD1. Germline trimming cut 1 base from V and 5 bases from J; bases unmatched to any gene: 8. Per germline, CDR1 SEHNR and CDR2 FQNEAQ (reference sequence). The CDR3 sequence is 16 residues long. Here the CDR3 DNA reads TGTGCCAGCAGCTTAGGGACAACAGGGGCGGATCAGCCCCAGCATTTT. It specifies CASSLGTTGADQPQHF.

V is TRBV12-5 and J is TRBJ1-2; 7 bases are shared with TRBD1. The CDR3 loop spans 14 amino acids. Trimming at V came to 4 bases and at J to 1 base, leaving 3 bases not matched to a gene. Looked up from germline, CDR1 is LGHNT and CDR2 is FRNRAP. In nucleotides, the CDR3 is TGTGCTAGTGGTTCCGGGACAGATAACTATGGCTACACCTTC. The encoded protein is CASGSGTDNYGYTF.

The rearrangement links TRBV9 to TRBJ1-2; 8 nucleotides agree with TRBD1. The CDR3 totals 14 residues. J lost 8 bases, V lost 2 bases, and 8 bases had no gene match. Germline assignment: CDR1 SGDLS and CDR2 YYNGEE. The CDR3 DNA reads TGTGCCAGCAGCGTTGGGGACAGGCCTACGGGCTACACCTTC. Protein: CASSVGDRPTGYTF.

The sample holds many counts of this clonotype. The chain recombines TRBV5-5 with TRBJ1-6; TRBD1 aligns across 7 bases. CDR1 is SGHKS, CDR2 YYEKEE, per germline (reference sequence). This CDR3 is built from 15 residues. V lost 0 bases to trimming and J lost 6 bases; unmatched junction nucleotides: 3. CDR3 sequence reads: CASSLGDSLNSPLHF. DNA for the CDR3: TGTGCCAGCAGCTTGGGGGACAGTCTTAATTCACCCCTCCACTTT.